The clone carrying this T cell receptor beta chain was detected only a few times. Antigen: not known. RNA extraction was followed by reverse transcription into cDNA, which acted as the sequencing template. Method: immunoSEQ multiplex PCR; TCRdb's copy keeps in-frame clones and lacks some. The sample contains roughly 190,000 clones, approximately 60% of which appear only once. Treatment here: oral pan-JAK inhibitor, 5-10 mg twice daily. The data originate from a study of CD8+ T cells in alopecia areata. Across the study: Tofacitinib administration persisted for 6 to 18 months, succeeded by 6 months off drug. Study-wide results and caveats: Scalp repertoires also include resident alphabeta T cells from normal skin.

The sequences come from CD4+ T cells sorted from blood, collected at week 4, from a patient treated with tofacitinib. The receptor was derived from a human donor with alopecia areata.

The CDR3 here is CAWSRAGNSNQPQHF. The CDR3, as DNA: TGTGCCTGGAGTAGGGCGGGGAATAGCAATCAGCCCCAGCATTTT. The chain uses TRBV30 and TRBJ1-5; D not certain. The CDR3 is 15 residues long. CDR1 and CDR2 (germline): GTSNPN, SVGIG (reference sequence). V was clipped by 2 bases and J by 0 bases, with 11 bases between them.